A single sample gave rise to the 27 T cell receptor beta chains below, sequenced in a study of blood T cell repertoires in COVID-19. Using immunoSEQ multiplex PCR, the repertoire was profiled, and TCRdb retains in-frame clones only, with some absent. In the table there are around 300,000 clones, 88% of which are singletons. The material sequenced was PBMCs or T cells enriched from blood (not recorded which). These receptors originate from a woman aged 55-69 years in a cohort exposed to, infected with or recovered from COVID-19 (not recorded which).

This clone was observed a handful of times. The V and J genes are TRBV30 and TRBJ1-5; D perhaps matches TRBD1 (5 bases). CDR1 is GTSNPN and CDR2 is SVGIG in the germline V gene (reference sequence). The CDR3 runs to 14 residues. Trimming stripped 2 bases from V and 1 base from J, with 9 bases between. The CDR3 is CAWSSGLSNQPQHF. The CDR3 nucleotides read TGTGCCTGGAGTTCAGGGTTAAGCAATCAGCCCCAGCATTTT.

This clone was seen a single time. This sequence joins TRBV4-2 and TRBJ1-1; D not resolved. Looked up from germline, CDR1 is LGHNA and CDR2 is YNFKEQ. Trimming shortened V by 5 bases and J by 3 bases, and 10 bases separated the two germline ends. The CDR3 is 13 amino acids. CDR3 DNA: TGTGCCAGCAGCGTCGTACGGGACACTGAAGCTTTCTTT. Translating it yields CASSVVRDTEAFF.

The chain uses TRBV5-1 and TRBJ2-3, with a tentative D call TRBD2 (5 bases). The CDR3 sequence is 16 residues long. Trimming left V 2 bases short and J 0 bases short, with 13 bases between. Germline assignment: CDR1 SGHRS and CDR2 YFSETQ. CDR3 sequence (DNA): TGCGCCAGCAGCTTAGGACTTTCGACTAGCACAGATACGCAGTATTTT. Translation: CASSLGLSTSTDTQYF.

The chain combines TRBV9 with TRBJ1-6, with TRBD1 as a possible D gene (6 bases). V was pared by 4 bases and J by 0 bases, with 20 bases between. Per germline, CDR1 SGDLS and CDR2 YYNGEE. This CDR3 spans 19 amino acids. The CDR3 DNA reads as TGTGCCAGCAGCCCATACGGACAGCCCTCAAGCTCCTATAATTCACCCCTCCACTTT. It translates to CASSPYGQPSSSYNSPLHF.

The rearrangement uses TRBV6-2 or TRBV6-3 and TRBJ2-4; the D gene is possibly TRBD2 (6 bases). Per the germline V gene, CDR1 is MNHEY and CDR2 is SVGEGT. There are 15 residues in the CDR3. V shed 5 bases and J shed 6 bases, with 17 bases lying between them. For the CDR3, the DNA is TGTGCCAGCAGTGTGGGACTGCCGACCACAAACATTCAGTACTTC. As protein: CASSVGLPTTNIQYF.

This rearrangement joins TRBV28 to TRBJ2-4; the D gene is possibly TRBD1 (5 bases). V lost 5 bases, J lost 3 bases, and 8 bases lay in between. The germline gives CDR1 MDHEN, CDR2 SYDVKM. The CDR3 has 13 amino acids. The CDR3 DNA follows: TGTGCCAGCAGTAAGGGGATCAAAAACATTCAGTACTTC. It encodes CASSKGIKNIQYF.

The chain couples TRBV28 to TRBJ2-7; TRBD1 agrees at 8 bases. Per germline, CDR1 MDHEN and CDR2 SYDVKM. With 3 bases clipped from V and 6 bases from J, the junction kept 4 bases outside the gene matches. CDR3 size: 13 residues. The DNA of the CDR3 is TGTGCCAGCAGTTTCGGCAGGGGGCTCGAGCAGTACTTC. As protein: CASSFGRGLEQYF.

The genes are TRBV18 and TRBJ1-2; D uncertain. Germline values: CDR1 KGHSH, CDR2 LQKENI. V was cut by 3 bases and J by 1 base, with 9 bases left in between. The CDR3 spans 14 residues. The CDR3 DNA reads as TGTGCCAGCTCACCGGCCGGACTTAACTATGGCTACACCTTC. This codes for CASSPAGLNYGYTF.

The V and J genes are TRBV5-4 and TRBJ1-2; TRBD1 agrees at 7 bases. Germline V gene lookup returns CDR1 SGHNT and CDR2 YYREEE (reference sequence). The J segment lost 1 base and the V segment lost 0 bases, leaving 6 bases of the junction unmatched. The CDR3 sequence is 16 residues long. CDR3 DNA sequence: TGTGCCAGCAGCTTGGGACAGGGAACCTATAACTATGGCTACACCTTC. Protein sequence: CASSLGQGTYNYGYTF.

The V and J genes are TRBV7-9 and TRBJ2-7, with a possible D match to TRBD1 (6 bases). Germline values: CDR1 SEHNR, CDR2 FQNEAQ (reference sequence). V lost 3 bases to trimming and J lost 2 bases, with 14 bases between them. This CDR3 spans 15 amino acids. The CDR3 nucleotides are TGTGCCAGCAGCTTCCGCCAGGACAGTACCTACGAGCAGTACTTC. Translated: CASSFRQDSTYEQYF.

V is TRBV6-2 or TRBV6-3 and J is TRBJ1-2; no reliable D call. Deletions cut 6 bases from V and 7 bases from J, with 27 bases between. Per the germline V gene, CDR1 is MNHEY and CDR2 is SVGEGT. This CDR3 spans 17 amino acids. The CDR3 loop reads CASSDTTPGSAAVGYTF. CDR3 in DNA: TGTGCCAGCAGCGATACAACCCCGGGTTCGGCAGCTGTTGGCTACACCTTC.

The chain couples TRBV10-1 to TRBJ2-1; TRBD2 aligns across 9 bases. The CDR3 length is 15 residues. Per the germline V gene, CDR1 is WNHNN and CDR2 is SYGVQD (reference sequence). The V and J ends lost 3 bases and 5 bases, in that order; junction bases with no gene match: 5. Here the CDR3 DNA reads TGCGCCAGCAGTGATGGACTAGCGCCTGACAATGAGCAGTTCTTC. Its translation: CASSDGLAPDNEQFF.

The rearrangement links TRBV6-5 to TRBJ1-6; possibly TRBD1 for D (6 bases). V was shortened by 8 bases and J by 10 bases, with 15 bases between the two germline ends. From germline, CDR1 is MNHEY and CDR2 SVGAGI. This CDR3 contains 13 residues. CDR3 region: CASRGATRSPLHF. The CDR3 nucleotides read TGTGCCAGCCGGGGGGCCACGCGGTCACCCCTCCACTTT.

The chain joins TRBV3-1 (or the pseudogene TRBV3-2) to TRBJ2-7, with a weak D call TRBD2 (6 bases). V lost 0 bases and J 0 bases, leaving 9 bases between the germline ends. Germline V gene lookup returns CDR1 LGHDT and CDR2 YNNKEL (reference sequence). CDR3 length: 15 amino acids. CDR3 coding DNA: TGTGCCAGCAGCCAAGAGGGACTCAGCTCCTACGAGCAGTACTTC. Its translation is CASSQEGLSSYEQYF.

The V gene is TRBV5-6, the J gene TRBJ2-7, with TRBD2 matching 13 bases. CDR1 and CDR2 from the germline V gene are SGHDT and YYEEEE. After removal of 0 bases from V and 6 bases from J, the junction contained 3 bases not matched to a gene. There are 15 residues in the CDR3. CDR3 in amino acids: CASSLVGTSGTEQYF. The CDR3 DNA sequence: TGTGCCAGCAGCTTGGTGGGGACTAGCGGGACCGAGCAGTACTTC.

The chain couples TRBV6-5 to TRBJ2-1; tentative D call: TRBD1 (6 bases). This CDR3 comprises 12 residues. CDR1 and CDR2 from the germline V gene are MNHEY and SVGAGI. The germline V and J ends were trimmed by 10 bases and 2 bases, with 9 bases remaining between them. The DNA for the CDR3 is TGTGCCACCTGGACAGCCTACAATGAGCAGTTCTTC. This encodes CATWTAYNEQFF.

The chain links TRBV13 to TRBJ2-5; 11 bases are a match to TRBD2. The trim removed 5 bases at V and 4 bases at J, leaving 6 bases unmatched. In germline, CDR1 is PRHDT, CDR2 FYEKMQ (reference sequence). The CDR3 has 15 amino acids. CDR3: CASSRTSGLGETQYF. The CDR3 DNA follows: TGTGCCAGCAGCCGGACTAGCGGGCTCGGAGAGACCCAGTACTTC.

Only a few counts were recorded for this clone. The J gene is TRBJ1-5, the V gene TRBV2; 7 nucleotides agree with TRBD1. CDR1 SNHLY and CDR2 FYNNEI come from the germline V gene. J was trimmed by 4 bases and V by 9 bases; bases with no gene match: 9. The CDR3 runs 14 residues. CDR3 in DNA: TGTGCCAGTTCCGGTACAGGGGTAAATCAGCCCCAGCATTTT. It codes for CASSGTGVNQPQHF.

The chain is built from TRBV27 and TRBJ1-2, with D unclear. CDR3 length: 14 residues. Germline CDR1 and CDR2: MNHEY and SMNVEV (reference sequence). Trimming removed 2 bases from V and 4 bases from J, with 11 bases in between. The CDR3 DNA reads TGTGCCAGCAGTTTAGGAGGTTCCCTCTATGGCTACACCTTC. As protein: CASSLGGSLYGYTF.

The chain is built from TRBV4-1 and TRBJ1-2; 10 bases are shared with TRBD1. This CDR3 has 16 residues. Looked up from germline, CDR1 is MGHRA and CDR2 is YSYEKL. Trimming took 4 bases from V and 2 from J; bases not matched to a gene: 7. The CDR3 coding sequence is TGCGCCAGCAGCCTATCCTCGGGACAGGGGAACTATGGCTACACCTTC. Protein product: CASSLSSGQGNYGYTF.

The chain has TRBV5-6 and TRBJ2-7, with 7 bases lining up with TRBD2. CDR3 size: 16 residues. Germline values: CDR1 SGHDT, CDR2 YYEEEE. With V trimmed by 4 bases and J by 0 bases, 10 bases remained unmatched. CDR3 loop: CASSGDRGTISYEQYF. CDR3 DNA: TGTGCCAGCAGCGGGGACCGCGGGACTATCTCCTACGAGCAGTACTTC.

The chain is built from TRBV5-1 and TRBJ2-7; no definite D call. The germline V gene has CDR1 SGHRS and CDR2 YFSETQ. V lost 4 bases, J lost 0 bases, and 8 bases lay in between. The CDR3 runs to 13 residues. The CDR3: CASSLDNSYEQYF. For the CDR3, the DNA is TGCGCCAGCAGCCTTGACAACTCCTACGAGCAGTACTTC.

V and J are TRBV30 and TRBJ1-1, with D uncertain. In germline, CDR1 is GTSNPN, CDR2 SVGIG (reference sequence). V was clipped by 1 base and J by 2 bases, with 8 bases between them. The CDR3 has 13 amino acids. The CDR3 sequence: CAWSGSLNTEAFF. As DNA, the CDR3 is TGTGCCTGGAGTGGGTCACTAAACACTGAAGCTTTCTTT.

The chain joins TRBV7-2 to TRBJ1-1; D is perhaps TRBD1 (5 bases). This CDR3 region has 15 residues. V lost 5 bases and J lost 0, with 13 bases in between. Germline V lookup: CDR1 SGHTA, CDR2 FQGNSA. CDR3: CASSTQQVMNTEAFF. The CDR3 DNA reads TGTGCCAGCAGCACTCAACAGGTCATGAACACTGAAGCTTTCTTT.

The chain has TRBV19 and TRBJ2-1, with TRBD1 as a possible D gene (6 bases). The CDR3 is made up of 14 amino acids. The ends were cut back, 1 base at V and 9 bases at J, with 13 bases in the middle. Germline V CDR1 and CDR2: LNHDA, SQIVND (reference sequence). The CDR3 reads CASSIVQGETEQFF. DNA for the CDR3: TGTGCCAGTAGTATAGTACAGGGCGAAACTGAGCAGTTCTTC.

V is TRBV28 and J is TRBJ1-2; 8 bases map to TRBD1. The trim removed 5 bases at V and 0 bases at J, leaving 5 bases unmatched. From germline, CDR1 is MDHEN and CDR2 SYDVKM. CDR3 length: 15 residues. The CDR3 bases are TGTGCCAGCAGTCCCCAGGGACAGGCTAACTATGGCTACACCTTC. It specifies CASSPQGQANYGYTF.

The V and J genes are TRBV5-1 and TRBJ2-1, with 15 bases aligning to TRBD2. Looked up from germline, CDR1 is SGHRS and CDR2 is YFSETQ. The CDR3 contains 20 residues. With V trimmed by 0 bases and J by 0 bases, 7 bases remained unmatched. The CDR3 nucleotides are TGCGCCAGCAGCTTGGGGGGGACTAGCGGGAGGCCGAGCTCCTACAATGAGCAGTTCTTC. As protein: CASSLGGTSGRPSSYNEQFF.